A single sample is the source of the 8 T cell receptor beta chains below, sequenced in a study of T cell responses to AZD1222 COVID-19 vaccine. The data were produced by immunoSEQ multiplex PCR, yet TCRdb's version contains in-frame clones alone and is incomplete. This sample has 30,000 to 50,000 clones; 88% occur once, and the top ten carry under 30%. The specimen was peripheral blood, collected 28 days after the second dose of the MenACWY control vaccine. Receptors originate from an adult who received the MenACWY meningococcal vaccine as a control.

The chain carries TRBV28 and TRBJ2-7; D might be TRBD2 (5 bases). V was cut by 7 bases and J by 4 bases, with 11 bases left in between. Germline V gene data show CDR1 as MDHEN and CDR2 as SYDVKM. The CDR3 is 12 amino acids. The DNA of the CDR3 is TGTGCCAGCACCGCGCCGGGGTACGAGCAGTACTTC. Translation: CASTAPGYEQYF.

This chain joins TRBV7-6 and TRBJ2-2; TRBD2 might be the D (6 bases). CDR3 size: 15 residues. Trimming cost V 5 bases and J 2 bases, with 12 bases left between them. Germline values: CDR1 SGHVS, CDR2 FNYEAQ. CDR3 in DNA: TGTGCCAGCAGCCCTATGGGGGGAAACACCGGGGAGCTGTTTTTT. It yields the protein CASSPMGGNTGELFF.

The chain is built from TRBV11-3 and TRBJ2-1, with TRBD2 matching 12 bases. Germline loops: CDR1 SGHNT, CDR2 YENEEA. CDR3 length: 17 residues. The V gene end was trimmed by 0 bases and the J gene end by 7 bases; junction bases not matched to a gene: 7. As DNA, the CDR3 is TGTGCCAGCAGCTTAGAGAGGACTAGCGGGATTGGGAATGAGCAGTTCTTC. Translating it yields CASSLERTSGIGNEQFF.

The chain recombines TRBV5-6 with TRBJ2-3; D uncertain. CDR1 is SGHDT and CDR2 is YYEEEE in the germline V gene. The CDR3 has 12 amino acids. V shed 7 bases and J shed 0 bases, with 6 bases lying between them. The CDR3 DNA follows: TGTGCCAGCGGCACGAGCACAGATACGCAGTATTTT. Protein product: CASGTSTDTQYF.

This sequence joins TRBV9 and TRBJ2-3; the match to TRBD1 covers 8 bases. CDR1 is SGDLS, CDR2 YYNGEE, per germline. Germline trimming cut 7 bases from V and 3 bases from J; bases unmatched to any gene: 7. The CDR3 loop spans 14 amino acids. CDR3 in DNA: TGTGCCAGCGGCCAGGGGGCTGTAACAGATACGCAGTATTTT. Encoded protein: CASGQGAVTDTQYF.

J is TRBJ1-6 and V is TRBV27, with D possibly matching TRBD1 (6 bases). V was trimmed by 5 bases and J by 7 bases, leaving 15 bases between them. Germline assignment: CDR1 MNHEY and CDR2 SMNVEV (reference sequence). CDR3 size: 15 residues. The chain's CDR3 is CASSPGTLNNSPLHF. CDR3 DNA sequence: TGTGCCAGCAGTCCGGGGACACTAAACAATTCACCCCTCCACTTT.

This clone was picked up a small number of times. The V gene is TRBV30, the J gene TRBJ1-1; D unclear. This CDR3 is 13 amino acids long. V was pared by 3 bases and J by 5 bases, with 13 bases between. CDR1 and CDR2 (germline): GTSNPN, SVGIG (reference sequence). The CDR3 region has the DNA TGTGCCTGGAGCCCACAGAACCCTACTGAAGCTTTCTTT. Residues: CAWSPQNPTEAFF.

The CDR3: CAISERQETQYF. DNA for the CDR3: TGTGCCATCAGTGAAAGACAAGAGACCCAGTACTTC. The chain combines TRBV10-3 with TRBJ2-5, with D unclear. The CDR3 is 12 amino acids. Deletions cut 3 bases from V and 2 bases from J, with 4 bases between. Germline V CDR1 and CDR2: ENHRY, SYGVKD.